This T cell receptor beta chain was documented in a study of glioma-infiltrating T cells. Findings and caveats of the study: Tissue-blood divergence was below expectation in non-neoplastic patients, above in gliomas. Very few CDR3 sequences were shared between tissue and blood.

The iRepertoire nested amplicon-rescue multiplex PCR amplified TCR alpha and beta CDR3s from RNA. For one-step reverse transcription and amplification, about 90-400 ng of tissue mRNA or PBMC total RNA was used. A single record per CDR3 protein comes from TCRdb applying MiXCR to the multiplex PCR reads. This sample has about 130,000 distinct CDR3 sequences, with around a quarter found just once. Turning to this clonotype: No antigen is known for it.

Germline lookup yields CDR1 MNHEY and CDR2 SMNVEV (reference sequence). V lost 2 bases and J lost 4, with 12 bases in between. This CDR3 has 14 amino acids. The J gene is TRBJ2-7, the V gene TRBV27, with a tentative D call TRBD2 (5 bases). Source material: glioma tissue, nonneoplastic brain tissue, or PBMCs (not recorded which). The source of this sequence is a human donor with low-grade glioma or glioblastoma, undergoing nonglioma brain surgery, or in good health (not recorded which). CDR3 amino acids: CASSLIYEGYEQYV. CDR3 coding DNA: TGTGCCAGCAGTTTAATTTACGAGGGATACGAGCAGTACGTC.